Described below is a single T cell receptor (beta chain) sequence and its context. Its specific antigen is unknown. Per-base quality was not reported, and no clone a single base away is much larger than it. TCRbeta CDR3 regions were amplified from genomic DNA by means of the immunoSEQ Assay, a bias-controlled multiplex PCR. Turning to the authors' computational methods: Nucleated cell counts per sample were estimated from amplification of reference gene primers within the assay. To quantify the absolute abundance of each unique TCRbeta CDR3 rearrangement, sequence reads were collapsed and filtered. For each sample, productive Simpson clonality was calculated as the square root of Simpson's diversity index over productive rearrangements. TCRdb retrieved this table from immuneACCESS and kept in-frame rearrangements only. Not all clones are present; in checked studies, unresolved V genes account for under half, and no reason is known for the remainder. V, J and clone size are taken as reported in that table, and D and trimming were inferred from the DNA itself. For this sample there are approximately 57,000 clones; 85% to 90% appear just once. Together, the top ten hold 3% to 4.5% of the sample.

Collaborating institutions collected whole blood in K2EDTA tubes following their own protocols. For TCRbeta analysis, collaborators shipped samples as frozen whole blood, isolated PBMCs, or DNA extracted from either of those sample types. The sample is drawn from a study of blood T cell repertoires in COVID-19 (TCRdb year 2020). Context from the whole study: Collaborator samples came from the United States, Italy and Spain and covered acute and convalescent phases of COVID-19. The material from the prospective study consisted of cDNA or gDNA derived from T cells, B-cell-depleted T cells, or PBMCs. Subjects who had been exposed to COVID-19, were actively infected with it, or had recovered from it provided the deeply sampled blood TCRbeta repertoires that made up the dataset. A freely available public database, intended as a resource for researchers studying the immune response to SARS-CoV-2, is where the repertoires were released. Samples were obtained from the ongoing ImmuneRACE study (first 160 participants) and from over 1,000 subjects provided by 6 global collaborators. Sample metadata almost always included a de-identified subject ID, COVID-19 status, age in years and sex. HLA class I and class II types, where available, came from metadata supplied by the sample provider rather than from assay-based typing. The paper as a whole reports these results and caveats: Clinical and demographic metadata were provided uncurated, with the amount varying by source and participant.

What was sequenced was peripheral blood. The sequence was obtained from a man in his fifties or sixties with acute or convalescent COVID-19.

The CDR3 protein is CASSLGGREQPQHF. The sequence in DNA is TGTGCCAGCAGCCTAGGCGGGCGGGAACAGCCCCAGCATTTT. The chain is assembled from TRBV11-2 and TRBJ1-5, with the D gene call left open. CDR1 and CDR2 are drawn from the germline V gene: SGHAT, FQNNGV. From its cysteine to its phenylalanine, the CDR3 spans 14 amino acids. The retained sequence is limited to the CDR3, 42 bases, with the frame set at the first base. V is pared back by 5 bases and J by 7 bases, with 15 bases lying between the germline termini.